The 17 T cell receptor beta chains below come from one sample, sequenced in a study of T cell responses to AZD1222 COVID-19 vaccine (dated by TCRdb to 2020 to 2022). Library preparation was by the immunoSEQ multiplex PCR assay. The table was pulled from immuneACCESS by TCRdb, which kept in-frame rearrangements only. Such tables lose some clones; where checked, under half of the loss comes from unresolved V genes, and the rest has no known cause. Counted in this sample were around 91,000 clones; approximately 90% of them appeared once. The biggest ten clones account for around 8% of the sample. Sample time point, as interpreted from the label and publication: about 28 days (+/-7) after the second vaccine dose. This specimen consisted of peripheral blood, obtained 28 days after the second AZD1222 dose. The source is an adult who received the AZD1222 COVID-19 vaccine.

This chain connects TRBV18 to TRBJ2-7; 7 bases align to TRBD2. Germline V lookup: CDR1 KGHSH, CDR2 LQKENI. Losses at the gene ends were 6 bases for V and 3 bases for J; bases not matched to a gene: 5. There are 13 residues in the CDR3. CDR3 protein: CASSSGGDYEQYF. The CDR3 DNA follows: TGTGCCAGCTCCTCTGGGGGGGACTACGAGCAGTACTTC.

This clone was seen once. This chain uses TRBV19 with TRBJ2-1, with D perhaps matching TRBD1 (5 bases). V lost 11 bases and J 6 bases, leaving 17 bases between the germline ends. Germline CDR1 and CDR2: LNHDA and SQIVND (reference sequence). The CDR3 sequence is 13 residues long. This chain's CDR3 is CASRVWGGNEQFF. In DNA form, the CDR3 reads TGTGCCTCTAGAGTATGGGGCGGCAATGAGCAGTTCTTC.

The V call is TRBV5-5, the J call TRBJ1-4, with 9 bases matching TRBD1. CDR3 length: 15 amino acids. Trimming at V came to 4 bases and at J to 8 bases, leaving 9 bases not matched to a gene. From germline, CDR1 is SGHKS and CDR2 YYEKEE (reference sequence). The CDR3 DNA sequence: TGTGCCAGCAGCCTTCGGGACAGGGAAGGAGAAAAACTGTTTTTT. Protein: CASSLRDREGEKLFF. The full variable domain, in which reference TRBV5-5 and TRBJ1-4 provide the parts outside the CDR3, is DAGVTQSPTHLIKTRGQQVTLRCSPISGHKSVSWYQQVLGQGPQFIFQYYEKEERGRGNFPDRFSARQFPNYSSELNVNALLLGDSALYLCASSLRDREGEKLFFGSGTQLSVL.

This sequence joins TRBV28 and TRBJ1-5, with unresolved D. The germline gives CDR1 MDHEN, CDR2 SYDVKM. V was cut by 6 bases and J by 4 bases, with 4 bases left in between. This CDR3 is 11 amino acids long. In nucleotides, the CDR3 is TGTGCCAGCAGCACGAATCAGCCCCAGCATTTT. Translating gives CASSTNQPQHF.

This chain links TRBV11-2 with TRBJ2-1, with TRBD1 as a possible D gene (6 bases). Germline lookup yields CDR1 SGHAT and CDR2 FQNNGV. Trimming took 5 bases from V and 6 from J, leaving 26 bases between them. This CDR3 has 18 residues. This CDR3 is CASSRQETGYVVINEQFF. CDR3 in DNA: TGTGCCAGCAGCCGACAAGAAACAGGGTACGTGGTTATCAATGAGCAGTTCTTC.

This chain links TRBV9 with TRBJ1-1, with D perhaps matching TRBD1 (6 bases). CDR1 is SGDLS and CDR2 is YYNGEE in the germline V gene. V was shortened by 0 bases and J by 8 bases, with 11 bases between the two germline ends. This CDR3 comprises 13 residues. The CDR3 spells CASSVGQATEAFF. The CDR3 DNA sequence: TGTGCCAGCAGCGTAGGACAGGCAACCGAAGCTTTCTTT.

V gene TRBV6-4 combines with J gene TRBJ2-7, with a weak D call TRBD1 (6 bases). The CDR3 is made up of 10 amino acids. Germline V gives CDR1 MRHNA, CDR2 SNTAGT. The CDR3 bases are TGTTCGTGGGGGCTCTACGAGCAGTACTTC. Its protein is CSWGLYEQYF.

The chain has TRBV6-2 or TRBV6-3 and TRBJ2-5, with D uncertain. This CDR3 is built from 12 residues. Trimming cost V 2 bases and J 5 bases, with 6 bases left between them. Germline-derived CDR1 and CDR2 are MNHEY and SVGEGT. CDR3 DNA: TGTGCCAGCAGTTACGTGTATGAGACCCAGTACTTC. Protein product: CASSYVYETQYF.

The chain has TRBV28 and TRBJ2-1; possibly TRBD2 for D (6 bases). The germline V gene has CDR1 MDHEN and CDR2 SYDVKM. The ends were cut back, 7 bases at V and 8 bases at J, with 12 bases in the middle. The CDR3 covers 12 residues. The CDR3 spells CASTTRWDEQFF. Here the CDR3 DNA reads TGTGCCAGCACGACTAGGTGGGATGAGCAGTTCTTC.

This rearrangement joins TRBV29-1 to TRBJ2-7; 8 bases are shared with TRBD2. After removal of 6 bases from V and 0 bases from J, the junction contained 4 bases not matched to a gene. Germline CDR1 SQVTM, CDR2 ANQGSEA. The CDR3 contains 13 residues. This CDR3 is CSVSSGRSYEQYF. CDR3 nucleotide sequence: TGCAGCGTATCTAGCGGGCGCTCCTACGAGCAGTACTTC.

This chain uses TRBV6-2 or TRBV6-3 with TRBJ2-3; D is unclear. Trimming removed 0 bases at V and 0 bases at J, with 7 bases between. This CDR3 has 15 residues. CDR1 is MNHEY and CDR2 is SVGEGT in the germline V gene. This chain's CDR3 is CASSYSSTSTDTQYF. The CDR3 bases are TGTGCCAGCAGTTACTCGTCTACTAGCACAGATACGCAGTATTTT.

This clone was counted a single time. The J gene is TRBJ1-1, the V gene TRBV6-6; D is ambiguous. Trimming pared 4 bases from V and 5 bases from J, leaving 8 bases between. The germline gives CDR1 MNHNY, CDR2 SVGAGI (reference sequence). The CDR3 covers 12 residues. The CDR3 coding sequence is TGTGCCAGCAGTTGGAGGGAGACTGAAGCTTTCTTT. Its translation: CASSWRETEAFF.

V usage is TRBV2 and J usage is TRBJ1-1; tentative D call: TRBD1 (5 bases). With 6 bases removed from V and 3 bases from J, the gap between germline ends came to 8 bases. Germline V gene lookup returns CDR1 SNHLY and CDR2 FYNNEI. The CDR3 contains 12 residues. CDR3 bases: TGTGCCAGCAGGCCCAGGGACACTGAAGCTTTCTTT. Its translation is CASRPRDTEAFF.

The CDR3 sequence: CASRARLTGQGRGGYTF. CDR3 DNA sequence: TGTGCCAGCAGGGCCAGGCTGACGGGACAGGGGAGAGGCGGCTACACCTTC. The genes are TRBV28 and TRBJ1-2, with TRBD1 matching over 10 bases. Germline CDR1 is MDHEN and CDR2 is SYDVKM. CDR3 length equals 17 residues. Trimming cost V 6 bases and J 8 bases; bases outside gene matches: 18.

The chain recombines TRBV5-1 with TRBJ2-1; TRBD1 or TRBD2 may be the D gene (6 bases each). Trimming removed 4 bases from V and 4 bases from J, with 18 bases in between. This CDR3 is built from 16 residues. CDR1 is SGHRS, CDR2 YFSETQ, per germline. The CDR3 sequence is CASSPKGGKRYNEQFF. CDR3 in DNA: TGCGCCAGCAGCCCAAAGGGGGGCAAAAGATACAATGAGCAGTTCTTC.

The chain employs TRBV28 and TRBJ2-7; 9 nucleotides agree with TRBD1. Trimming at V came to 6 bases and at J to 6 bases, leaving 21 bases not matched to a gene. The CDR3 length is 18 residues. CDR1 is MDHEN, CDR2 SYDVKM, per germline. CDR3 nucleotides: TGTGCCAGCAGGGGACAGGGTCCTACTCCCCGTGGCCGTGGCGAGCAGTACTTC. This translates into CASRGQGPTPRGRGEQYF.

This clone has only one observation. The chain joins TRBV3-1 (or the pseudogene TRBV3-2) to TRBJ1-5; D remains ambiguous. V lost 3 bases, J lost 4 bases, and 4 bases lay in between. The CDR3 sequence is 12 residues long. Germline V gene sequence: CDR1 LGHDT, CDR2 YNNKEL (reference sequence). This CDR3 is CASSHSNQPQHF. In DNA form, the CDR3 reads TGTGCCAGCAGCCACTCTAATCAGCCCCAGCATTTT.